This T cell receptor beta chain is drawn from a study of blood T cell repertoires in COVID-19. Between the trimmed V and J ends, which lost 0 bases and 8 bases, there was a span of 10 bases. Per germline, CDR1 LGHNA and CDR2 YNFKEQ. There are 14 residues in the CDR3. Original data processing: Amplification from reference gene primers served as the basis for estimated nucleated cell counts. The assay was immunoSEQ multiplex PCR, and TCRdb's table has in-frame clones only and misses some. V, J and clone size were drawn from that table, and D and trimming were deduced from the DNA. The sample has around 120,000 clones, 80% to 90% seen once.

Sequencing was performed on peripheral blood. The clonotype originates from a man aged 80 or over with active or convalescent COVID-19. The chain employs TRBV4-2 and TRBJ1-4; D unclear. The CDR3: CASSQDGVLEKLFF. In DNA, the CDR3 is TGTGCCAGCAGCCAAGATGGAGTCCTAGAAAAACTGTTTTTT.